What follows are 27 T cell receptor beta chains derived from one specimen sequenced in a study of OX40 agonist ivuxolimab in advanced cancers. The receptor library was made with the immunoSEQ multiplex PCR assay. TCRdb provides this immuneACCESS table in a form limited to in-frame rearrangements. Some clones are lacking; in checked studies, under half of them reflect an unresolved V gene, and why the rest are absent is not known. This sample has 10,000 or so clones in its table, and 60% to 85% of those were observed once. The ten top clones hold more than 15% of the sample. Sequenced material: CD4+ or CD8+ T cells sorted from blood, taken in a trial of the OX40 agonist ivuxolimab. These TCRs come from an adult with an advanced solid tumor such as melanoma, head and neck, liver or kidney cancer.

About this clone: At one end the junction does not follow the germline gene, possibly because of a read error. The chain's CDR3 is CAISLPFHF. The DNA for the CDR3 is TGTGCCATCAGTCTTCCTTTCCACTTC. The chain joins TRBV10-3 to TRBJ2-7, with D hard to call. The germline V gene encodes CDR1 ENHRY and CDR2 SYGVKD. This CDR3 is built from 9 residues.

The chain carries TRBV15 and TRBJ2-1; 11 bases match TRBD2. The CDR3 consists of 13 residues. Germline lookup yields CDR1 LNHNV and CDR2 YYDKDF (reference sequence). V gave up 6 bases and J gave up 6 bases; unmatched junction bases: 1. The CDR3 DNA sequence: TGTGCCACCAGACTAGCGGGGGTCAATGAGCAGTTCTTC. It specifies CATRLAGVNEQFF.

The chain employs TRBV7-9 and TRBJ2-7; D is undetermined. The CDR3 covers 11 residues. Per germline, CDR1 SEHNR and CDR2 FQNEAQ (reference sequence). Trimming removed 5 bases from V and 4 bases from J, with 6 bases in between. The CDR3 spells CASSPGYEQYF. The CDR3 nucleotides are TGTGCCAGCAGCCCCGGGTACGAGCAGTACTTC.

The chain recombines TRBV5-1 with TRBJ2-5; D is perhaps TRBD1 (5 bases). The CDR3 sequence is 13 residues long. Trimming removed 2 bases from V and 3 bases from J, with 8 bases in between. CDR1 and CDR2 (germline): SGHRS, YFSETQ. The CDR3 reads CASSFLGEETQYF. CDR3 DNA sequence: TGCGCCAGCAGCTTCCTAGGGGAAGAGACCCAGTACTTC.

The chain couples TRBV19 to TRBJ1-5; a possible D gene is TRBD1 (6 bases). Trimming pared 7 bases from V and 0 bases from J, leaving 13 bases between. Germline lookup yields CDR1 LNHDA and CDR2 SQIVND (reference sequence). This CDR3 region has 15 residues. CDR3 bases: TGTGCCAGTAAGGGGGAACCGTATAGCAATCAGCCCCAGCATTTT. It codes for CASKGEPYSNQPQHF.

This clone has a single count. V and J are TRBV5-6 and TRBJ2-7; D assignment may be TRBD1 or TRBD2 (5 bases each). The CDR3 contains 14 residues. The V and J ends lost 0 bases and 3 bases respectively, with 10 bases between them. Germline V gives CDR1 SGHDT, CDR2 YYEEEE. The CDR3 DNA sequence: TGTGCCAGCAGCTTGGACAGGAGGTTCTACGAGCAGTACTTC. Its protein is CASSLDRRFYEQYF.

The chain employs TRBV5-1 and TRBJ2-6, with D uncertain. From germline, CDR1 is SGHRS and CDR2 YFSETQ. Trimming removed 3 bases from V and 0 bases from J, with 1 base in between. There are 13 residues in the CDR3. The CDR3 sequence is CASSYSGANVLTF. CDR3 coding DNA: TGCGCCAGCAGCTACTCTGGGGCCAACGTCCTGACTTTC.

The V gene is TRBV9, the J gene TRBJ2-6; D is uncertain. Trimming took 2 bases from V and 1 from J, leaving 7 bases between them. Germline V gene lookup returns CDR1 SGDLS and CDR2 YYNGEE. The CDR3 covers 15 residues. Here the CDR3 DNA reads TGTGCCAGCAGCGTTCCCGAATCTGGGGCCAACGTCCTGACTTTC. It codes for CASSVPESGANVLTF.

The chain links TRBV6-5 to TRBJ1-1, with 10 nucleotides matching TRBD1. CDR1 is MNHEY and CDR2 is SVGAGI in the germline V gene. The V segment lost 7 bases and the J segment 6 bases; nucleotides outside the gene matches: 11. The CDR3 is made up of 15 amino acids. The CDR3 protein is CASTARGQGWAEAFF. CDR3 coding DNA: TGTGCCAGCACTGCAAGGGGACAGGGGTGGGCTGAAGCTTTCTTT.

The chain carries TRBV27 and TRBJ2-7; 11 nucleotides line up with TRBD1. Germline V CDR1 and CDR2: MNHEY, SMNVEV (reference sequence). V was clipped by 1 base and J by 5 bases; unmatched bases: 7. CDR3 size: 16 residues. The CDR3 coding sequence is TGTGCCAGCAGTTTATACGGGACAGGGGGTCTCAACGAGCAGTACTTC. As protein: CASSLYGTGGLNEQYF.

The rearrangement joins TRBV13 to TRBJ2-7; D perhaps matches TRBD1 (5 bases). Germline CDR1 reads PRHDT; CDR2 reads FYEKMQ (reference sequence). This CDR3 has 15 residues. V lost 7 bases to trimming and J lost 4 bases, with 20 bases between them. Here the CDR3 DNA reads TGTGCCAGCACCGACAAGGGGAATCTGGGATACGAGCAGTACTTC. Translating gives CASTDKGNLGYEQYF.

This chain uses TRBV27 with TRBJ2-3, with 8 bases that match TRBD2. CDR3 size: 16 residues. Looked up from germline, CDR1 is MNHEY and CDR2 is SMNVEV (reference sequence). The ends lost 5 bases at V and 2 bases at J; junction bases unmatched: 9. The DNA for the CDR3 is TGTGCCAGCAGTACCGGGAGGGACTCATACACAGATACGCAGTATTTT. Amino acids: CASSTGRDSYTDTQYF.

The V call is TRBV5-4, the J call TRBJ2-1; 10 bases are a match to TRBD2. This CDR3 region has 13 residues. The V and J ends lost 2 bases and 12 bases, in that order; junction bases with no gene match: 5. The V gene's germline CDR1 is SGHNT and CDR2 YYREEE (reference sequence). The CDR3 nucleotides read TGTGCCAGCAGCTTTAGCGGGGGGAACTTGCAGTTCTTC. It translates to CASSFSGGNLQFF. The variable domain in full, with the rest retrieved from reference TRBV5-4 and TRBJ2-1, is ETGVTQSPTHLIKTRGQQVTLRCSSQSGHNTVSWYQQALGQGPQFIFQYYREEENGRGNFPPRFSGLQFPNYSSELNVNALELDDSALYLCASSFSGGNLQFFGPGTRLTVL.

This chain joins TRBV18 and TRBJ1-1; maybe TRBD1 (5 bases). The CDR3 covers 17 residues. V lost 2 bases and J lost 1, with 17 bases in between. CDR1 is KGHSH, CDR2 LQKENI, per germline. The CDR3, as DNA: TGTGCCAGCTCACCAAGTAGGGTGGGGGTATCGAACACTGAAGCTTTCTTT. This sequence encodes CASSPSRVGVSNTEAFF.

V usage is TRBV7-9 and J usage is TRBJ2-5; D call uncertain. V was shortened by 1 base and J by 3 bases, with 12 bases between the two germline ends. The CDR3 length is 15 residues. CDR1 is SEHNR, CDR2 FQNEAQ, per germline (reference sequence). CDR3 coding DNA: TGTGCCAGCAGCTTAGGTGTGGTCACCGAAGAGACCCAGTACTTC. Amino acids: CASSLGVVTEETQYF.

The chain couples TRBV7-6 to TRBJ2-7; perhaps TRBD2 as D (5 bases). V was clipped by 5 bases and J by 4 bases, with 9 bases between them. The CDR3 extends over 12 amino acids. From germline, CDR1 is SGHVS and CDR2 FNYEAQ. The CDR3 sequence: CASSEGGYEQYF. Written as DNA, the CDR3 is TGTGCCAGCAGCGAGGGTGGGTACGAGCAGTACTTC. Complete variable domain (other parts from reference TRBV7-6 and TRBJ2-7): GAGVSQSPRYKVTKRGQDVALRCDPISGHVSLYWYRQALGQGPEFLTYFNYEAQQDKSGLPNDRFSAERPEGSISTLTIQRTEQRDSAMYRCASSEGGYEQYFGPGTRLTVT.

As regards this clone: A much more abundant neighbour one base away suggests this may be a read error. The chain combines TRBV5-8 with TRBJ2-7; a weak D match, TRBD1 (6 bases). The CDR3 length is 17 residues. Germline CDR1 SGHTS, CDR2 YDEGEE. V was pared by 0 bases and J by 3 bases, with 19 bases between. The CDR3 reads CASSLEWGRQNSYEQYF. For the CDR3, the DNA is TGTGCCAGCAGCTTGGAGTGGGGGCGACAGAATAGCTACGAGCAGTACTTC.

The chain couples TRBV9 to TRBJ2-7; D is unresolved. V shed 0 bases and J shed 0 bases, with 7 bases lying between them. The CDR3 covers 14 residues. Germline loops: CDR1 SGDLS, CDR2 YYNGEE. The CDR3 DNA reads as TGTGCCAGCAGCGTAGACAGCTTCTCCTACGAGCAGTACTTC. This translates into CASSVDSFSYEQYF.

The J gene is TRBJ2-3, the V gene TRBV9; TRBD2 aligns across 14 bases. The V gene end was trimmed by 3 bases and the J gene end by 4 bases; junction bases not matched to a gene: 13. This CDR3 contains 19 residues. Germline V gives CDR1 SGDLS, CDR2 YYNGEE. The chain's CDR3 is CASSATTSGLAGDSDTQYF. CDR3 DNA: TGTGCCAGCAGCGCTACAACCTCGGGACTAGCGGGAGATTCAGATACGCAGTATTTT.

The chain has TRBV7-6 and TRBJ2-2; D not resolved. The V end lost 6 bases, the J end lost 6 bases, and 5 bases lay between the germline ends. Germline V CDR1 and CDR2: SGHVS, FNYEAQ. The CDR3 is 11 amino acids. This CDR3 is CASSPPGELFF. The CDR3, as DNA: TGTGCCAGCAGTCCCCCCGGGGAGCTGTTTTTT.

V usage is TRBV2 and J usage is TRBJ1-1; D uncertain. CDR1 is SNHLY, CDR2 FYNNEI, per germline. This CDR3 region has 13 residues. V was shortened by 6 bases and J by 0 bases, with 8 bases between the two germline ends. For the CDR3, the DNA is TGTGCCAGCAGCGCTATCCTGAACACTGAAGCTTTCTTT. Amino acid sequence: CASSAILNTEAFF.

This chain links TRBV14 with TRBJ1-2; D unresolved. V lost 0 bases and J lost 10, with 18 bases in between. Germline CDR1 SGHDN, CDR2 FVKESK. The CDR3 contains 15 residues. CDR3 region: CASSQEVYGNYNYTF. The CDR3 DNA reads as TGTGCCAGCAGCCAAGAGGTGTACGGGAATTATAACTACACCTTC. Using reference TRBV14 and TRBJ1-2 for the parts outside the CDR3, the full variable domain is EAGVTQFPSHSVIEKGQTVTLRCDPISGHDNLYWYRRVMGKEIKFLLHFVKESKQDESGMPNNRFLAERTGGTYSTLKVQPAELEDSGVYFCASSQEVYGNYNYTFGSGTRLTVV.

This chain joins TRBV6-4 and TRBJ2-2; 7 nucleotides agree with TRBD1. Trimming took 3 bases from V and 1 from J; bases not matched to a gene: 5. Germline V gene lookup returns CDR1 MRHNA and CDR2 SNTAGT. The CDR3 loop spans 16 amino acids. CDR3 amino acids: CASSEGAGGNTGELFF. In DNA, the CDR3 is TGTGCCAGCAGTGAGGGAGCAGGGGGGAACACCGGGGAGCTGTTTTTT.

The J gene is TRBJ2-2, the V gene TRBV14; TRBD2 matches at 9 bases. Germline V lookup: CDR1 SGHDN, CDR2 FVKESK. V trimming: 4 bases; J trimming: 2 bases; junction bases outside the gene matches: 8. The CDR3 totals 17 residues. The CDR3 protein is CASSLGLSGRNTGELFF. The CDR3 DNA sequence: TGTGCCAGCAGCCTGGGGCTTAGCGGGAGAAACACCGGGGAGCTGTTTTTT.

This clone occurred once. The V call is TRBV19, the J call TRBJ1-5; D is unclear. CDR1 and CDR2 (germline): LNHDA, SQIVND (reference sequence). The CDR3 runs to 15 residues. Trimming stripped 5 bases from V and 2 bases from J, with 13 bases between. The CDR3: CASSWANGGNQPQHF. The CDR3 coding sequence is TGTGCCAGTAGTTGGGCGAACGGGGGCAATCAGCCCCAGCATTTT.

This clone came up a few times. The DNA of the CDR3 is TGTGCCAGCAGCCAAGAGGAAGCGGGGGCCCGCTACGAGCAGTACTTC. It codes for CASSQEEAGARYEQYF. V gene TRBV5-4 combines with J gene TRBJ2-7; 8 bases map to TRBD2. With 4 bases clipped from V and 3 bases from J, the junction kept 12 bases outside the gene matches. This CDR3 is 16 amino acids long. CDR1 and CDR2 from the germline V gene are SGHNT and YYREEE (reference sequence).

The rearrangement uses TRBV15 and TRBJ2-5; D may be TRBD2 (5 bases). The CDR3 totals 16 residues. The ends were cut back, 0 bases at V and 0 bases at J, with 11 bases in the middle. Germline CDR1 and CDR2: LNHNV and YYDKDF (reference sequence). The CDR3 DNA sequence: TGTGCCACCAGCAGAGAGAGGGAGCAGAACCAAGAGACCCAGTACTTC. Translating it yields CATSREREQNQETQYF. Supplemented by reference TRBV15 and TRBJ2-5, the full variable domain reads DAMVIQNPRYQVTQFGKPVTLSCSQTLNHNVMYWYQQKSSQAPKLLFHYYDKDFNNEADTPDNFQSRRPNTSFCFLDIRSPGLGDTAMYLCATSREREQNQETQYFGPGTRLLVL.